Listed below are T cell receptor beta chains from one sample, sequenced in a study of shared clonotypes between healthy human individuals. Measured with immunoSEQ multiplex PCR; TCRdb has only the in-frame clones, and not every one. The table lists under 2,000,000 clones, less than 95% of them singletons, with 1.2% in the top ten. Material: naive CD8+ T cells sorted from blood. The receptors here all came from a man younger than 35 in good health. Both conserved end residues are part of each CDR3. Fields, in order: CDR3 DNA, CDR3 protein, V gene, J gene, D gene. The D gene is left open where the match is weak.

DNA: TGCGCCAGCAGCCAAACGGCGGGGGGAGGTTGGAACACTGAAGCTTTCTTT; CDR3: CASSQTAGGGWNTEAFF; V: TRBV4-1; J: TRBJ1-1; D: NA
DNA: TGCGCCAGCAGCCCTAGAGGGGGATCCTATAATTCACCCCTCCACTTT; CDR3: CASSPRGGSYNSPLHF; V: TRBV4-1; J: TRBJ1-6; D: NA
DNA: TGTGCCAGCAGTTACAGTGGCTTCTGGGACGAGCAGTACTTC; CDR3: CASSYSGFWDEQYF; V: TRBV6-6; J: TRBJ2-7; D: NA
DNA: TGTGCCAGCAGCTTAGGGTGGGGGGAGCAGTTCTTC; CDR3: CASSLGWGEQFF; V: TRBV7-9; J: TRBJ2-1; D: NA
DNA: TGTGCCAGCAGCATCGGAGGGGCCACTGAAGCTTTCTTT; CDR3: CASSIGGATEAFF; V: TRBV9; J: TRBJ1-1; D: NA
DNA: TGTGCCAGCAGTTGGACAGGGGGCGGTGAAAAACTGTTTTTT; CDR3: CASSWTGGGEKLFF; V: TRBV27; J: TRBJ1-4; D: TRBD1
DNA: TGTGCCAGCAGCTTAGAGGTTGCGGGGGACTACAATGAGCAGTTCTTC; CDR3: CASSLEVAGDYNEQFF; V: TRBV7-9; J: TRBJ2-1; D: TRBD2
DNA: TGTGCCAGCACCGTACTAGCGGGGGGCTACAATGAGCAGTTCTTC; CDR3: CASTVLAGGYNEQFF; V: TRBV6-5; J: TRBJ2-1; D: TRBD2
DNA: TGTGCCAGCAGCTTCCCCCTCGGCGCTGAAGCTTTCTTT; CDR3: CASSFPLGAEAFF; V: TRBV5-6; J: TRBJ1-1; D: NA
DNA: TGTGCCAGCAGCGAACGGACGGGGTCACCCCTCCACTTT; CDR3: CASSERTGSPLHF; V: TRBV7-8; J: TRBJ1-6; D: NA
DNA: TGTGCCAGCAGCTCTGGAGAAGGACAGCCCCAGCATTTT; CDR3: CASSSGEGQPQHF; V: TRBV13; J: TRBJ1-5; D: NA
DNA: TGTGCCAGCAGTTTAGTTTCGTCCGGGGCGAGGAATGGCTACACCTTC; CDR3: CASSLVSSGARNGYTF; V: TRBV28; J: TRBJ1-2; D: NA